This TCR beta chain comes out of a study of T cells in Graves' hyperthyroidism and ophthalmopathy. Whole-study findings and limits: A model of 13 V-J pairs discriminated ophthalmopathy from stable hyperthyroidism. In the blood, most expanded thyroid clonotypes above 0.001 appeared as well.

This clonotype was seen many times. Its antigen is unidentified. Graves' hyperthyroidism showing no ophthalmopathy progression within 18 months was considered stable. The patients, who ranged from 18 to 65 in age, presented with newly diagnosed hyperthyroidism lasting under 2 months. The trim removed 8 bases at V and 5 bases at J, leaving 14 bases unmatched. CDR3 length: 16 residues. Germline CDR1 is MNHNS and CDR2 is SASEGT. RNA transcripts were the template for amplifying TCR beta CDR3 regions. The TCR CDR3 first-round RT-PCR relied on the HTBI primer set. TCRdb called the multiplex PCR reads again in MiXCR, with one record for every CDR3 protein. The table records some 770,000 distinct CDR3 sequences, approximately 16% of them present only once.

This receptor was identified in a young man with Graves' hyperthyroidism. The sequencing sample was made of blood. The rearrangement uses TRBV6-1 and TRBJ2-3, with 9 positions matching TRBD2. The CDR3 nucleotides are TGTGCCAGCCGCAATATTGGCGGGAGGGCCGAAGATACGCAGTATTTT. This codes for CASRNIGGRAEDTQYF.